This T cell receptor (beta chain) was sequenced in a study of T cells in Graves' hyperthyroidism and ophthalmopathy. For the study at large: Peripheral blood sampling occurred at initial diagnosis, before any treatment.

The germline V and J ends were trimmed by 0 bases and 3 bases, with 5 bases remaining between them. CDR3 length: 13 residues. From germline, CDR1 is LNHNV and CDR2 YYDKDF (reference sequence). Amplified TCR beta CDR3 regions derived from RNA transcripts. Using the HTBI primer set, a first-round RT-PCR was run on the TCR CDR3. In TCRdb, the multiplex PCR reads were re-called with MiXCR into one record per CDR3 protein. The sample yields a few hundred thousand distinct CDR3 sequences, roughly 15% seen once. The V gene is TRBV15, the J gene TRBJ1-2, with D unclear. The sequence was obtained from a woman aged 40 to 55 with Graves' ophthalmopathy. Sequenced sample: blood. CDR3 nucleotides: TGTGCCACCAGCAGAGATTTAGACTATGGCTACACCTTC. It codes for CATSRDLDYGYTF.